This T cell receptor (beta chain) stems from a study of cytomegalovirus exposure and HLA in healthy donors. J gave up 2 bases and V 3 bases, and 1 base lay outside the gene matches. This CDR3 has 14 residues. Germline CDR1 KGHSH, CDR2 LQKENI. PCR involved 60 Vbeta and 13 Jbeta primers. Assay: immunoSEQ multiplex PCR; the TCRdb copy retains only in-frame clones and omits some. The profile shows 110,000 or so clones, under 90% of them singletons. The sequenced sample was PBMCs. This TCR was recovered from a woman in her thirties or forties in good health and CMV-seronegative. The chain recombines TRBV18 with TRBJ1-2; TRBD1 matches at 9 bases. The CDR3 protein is CASSPGQGNYGYTF. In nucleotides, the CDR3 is TGTGCCAGCTCACCTGGACAGGGGAACTATGGCTACACCTTC.